The 31 T cell receptor beta chains given below trace back to one sample, sequenced in a study of prognosis after radiotherapy for stage I lung cancer. Genomic DNA yielded TCR beta CDR3, amplified by two-round multiplex PCR. TRBV and TRBJ genes each had their own specific primers in first-round PCR. TCRdb ran MiXCR on the multiplex PCR reads and lists one entry per CDR3 protein. The table shows tens of thousands of distinct CDR3 sequences, with about 40% occurring only once. The material sequenced was PBMCs, taken before or after stereotactic body radiation therapy (not recorded which). Every receptor here comes from a donor at least 50 years old with non-small cell lung cancer.

V usage is TRBV5-1 and J usage is TRBJ2-7, with D possibly called TRBD1 or TRBD2 (6 bases each). Per the germline V gene, CDR1 is SGHRS and CDR2 is YFSETQ. The CDR3 covers 15 residues. V dropped 1 base and J dropped 2 bases, with 13 bases sitting between them. The CDR3: CASSLSVGGAYEQYF. CDR3 nucleotides: TGCGCCAGCAGCTTGTCTGTGGGGGGCGCCTACGAGCAGTACTTC.

This clonotype was detected many times. V gene TRBV4-1 combines with J gene TRBJ1-2; D gene uncertain. The CDR3 covers 15 residues. The V end was cut by 0 bases, the J end by 4 bases, with 12 bases between. From germline, CDR1 is MGHRA and CDR2 YSYEKL. CDR3 coding DNA: TGCGCCAGCAGCCAAGAGACCGCTTCAGTCTATGGCTACACCTTC. It is translated as CASSQETASVYGYTF.

This rearrangement joins TRBV28 to TRBJ2-7; 8 bases fit TRBD2. The CDR3 runs 15 residues. V trimming: 3 bases; J trimming: 4 bases; junction bases outside the gene matches: 8. The germline CDR1 and CDR2 sequences are MDHEN and SYDVKM. The chain's CDR3 is CASSFSGRAPYEQYF. The CDR3 DNA reads as TGTGCCAGCAGTTTTTCCGGGAGGGCCCCTTACGAGCAGTACTTC.

The chain carries TRBV2 and TRBJ1-5, with D possibly TRBD1 on 6 matching bases. This CDR3 spans 13 amino acids. The V gene's germline CDR1 is SNHLY and CDR2 FYNNEI. Trimming left V 7 bases short and J 0 bases short, with 7 bases between. The CDR3 is CASNRDSNQPQHF. CDR3 DNA: TGTGCCAGCAACAGGGATAGCAATCAGCCCCAGCATTTT.

The chain couples TRBV30 to TRBJ2-3, with D possibly being TRBD1 or TRBD2 (5 bases each). CDR1 and CDR2 from the germline V gene are GTSNPN and SVGIG (reference sequence). This CDR3 contains 15 residues. V lost 5 bases and J lost 4, with 19 bases in between. The CDR3: CAWGFGASQSDTQYF. In DNA, the CDR3 is TGTGCCTGGGGTTTCGGGGCGTCGCAGTCAGATACGCAGTATTTT.

The V and J genes are TRBV5-1 and TRBJ2-7, with 9 bases fitting TRBD2. CDR3 length equals 15 residues. Germline assignment: CDR1 SGHRS and CDR2 YFSETQ. Germline trimming cut 0 bases from V and 3 bases from J; bases unmatched to any gene: 4. CDR3 in amino acids: CASSLAGTSNYEQYF. The CDR3 DNA is TGCGCCAGCAGCTTGGCCGGGACTAGCAACTACGAGCAGTACTTC.

This CDR3 is CASSYALTSGSRYEQYF. In DNA, the CDR3 is TGTGCCAGCAGTTATGCCCTGACTAGCGGGAGTAGGTACGAGCAGTACTTC. The chain couples TRBV6-2 or TRBV6-3 to TRBJ2-7; 12 bases line up with TRBD2. Germline values: CDR1 MNHEY, CDR2 SVGEGT. There are 17 residues in the CDR3. After removal of 3 bases from V and 4 bases from J, the junction contained 10 bases not matched to a gene.

This sequence joins TRBV7-2 and TRBJ2-1, with TRBD2 identical over 11 bases. The CDR3 is 16 residues long. CDR1 is SGHTA and CDR2 is FQGNSA in the germline V gene. With V trimmed by 3 bases and J by 7 bases, 8 bases remained unmatched. CDR3: CASSFPLAGGINEQFF. The CDR3 DNA reads TGTGCCAGCAGCTTCCCCCTAGCGGGAGGTATAAATGAGCAGTTCTTC.

V gene TRBV28 combines with J gene TRBJ2-7, with TRBD2 matching 15 bases. Germline lookup yields CDR1 MDHEN and CDR2 SYDVKM. The ends lost 6 bases at V and 5 bases at J; junction bases unmatched: 8. The CDR3 consists of 16 residues. CDR3 sequence: CASSPPGTSGRNEQYF. CDR3 DNA sequence: TGTGCCAGCAGCCCTCCTGGGACTAGCGGGAGGAACGAGCAGTACTTC.

The rearrangement links TRBV6-2 or TRBV6-3 to TRBJ1-2, with a possible D match to TRBD1 (5 bases). From germline, CDR1 is MNHEY and CDR2 SVGEGT. Trimming stripped 7 bases from V and 5 bases from J, with 14 bases between. This CDR3 has 13 amino acids. CDR3 in amino acids: CASTSWGKYGYTF. As DNA, the CDR3 is TGTGCCAGCACCTCGTGGGGGAAGTATGGCTACACCTTC.

The chain employs TRBV12-3 or TRBV12-4 and TRBJ2-7, with D perhaps matching TRBD2 (6 bases). The CDR3 loop spans 14 amino acids. Trimming removed 5 bases at V and 7 bases at J, with 18 bases between. CDR3 amino acids: CASSHPSAGREQYF. CDR3 coding DNA: TGTGCCAGCAGTCACCCCTCGGCGGGAAGGGAGCAGTACTTC.

Concerning this clonotype: One junction end does not reproduce the germline sequence, and a read error may be involved. The rearrangement joins TRBV27 to TRBJ1-6; D unresolved. The length of the CDR3 is 16 residues. Germline V lookup: CDR1 MNHEY, CDR2 SMNVEV (reference sequence). CDR3 DNA: TGTGCCAGTAGACTACAAACCAGCTCCTATAATTCAACCCTCCACTTT. This sequence encodes CASRLQTSSYNSTLHF.

The V and J genes are TRBV6-2 or TRBV6-3 and TRBJ2-1; no clear D gene. The end of the DNA is better explained by TRBJ2-5, so the J call may be wrong. The CDR3 extends over 14 amino acids. Per germline, CDR1 MNHEY and CDR2 SVGEGT. The CDR3 nucleotides are TGTGCCAGCAGTTACTCGATTGTGGAGGAGACCCAGTACTTC. Translated, it gives CASSYSIVEETQYF.

This clonotype was observed many times. The chain combines TRBV18 with TRBJ2-1; tentatively, D is TRBD1 (5 bases). V lost 3 bases to trimming and J lost 4 bases, with 13 bases between them. The CDR3 spans 15 residues. Germline lookup yields CDR1 KGHSH and CDR2 LQKENI. The CDR3 here is CASSPIGAGYNEQFF. CDR3 DNA: TGTGCCAGCTCACCCATAGGGGCTGGTTACAATGAGCAGTTCTTC.

On this clonotype itself: A much more abundant neighbour one base away suggests this may be a read error. The CDR3 nucleotides are TGTGCCAGTCGATGGGATAGCGTCTCCTACGAGCAGCACTTC. It translates to CASRWDSVSYEQHF. The J gene is TRBJ2-7, the V gene TRBV2, with TRBD2 as a possible D gene (5 bases). The CDR3 extends over 14 amino acids. Germline assignment: CDR1 SNHLY and CDR2 FYNNEI.

In nucleotides, the CDR3 is TGTGCCAGCTCACCTATACAGGGAGCGAACACCGGGGAGCTGTTTTTT. This gives the protein CASSPIQGANTGELFF. The chain is built from TRBV18 and TRBJ2-2, with TRBD1 as a possible D gene (6 bases). V was shortened by 3 bases and J by 0 bases, with 11 bases between the two germline ends. CDR1 is KGHSH and CDR2 is LQKENI in the germline V gene. The CDR3 has 16 residues.

This clonotype was counted many times. The genes are TRBV4-1 and TRBJ2-1; 14 positions agree with TRBD2. Germline values: CDR1 MGHRA, CDR2 YSYEKL. CDR3 length: 17 residues. Germline trimming cut 3 bases from V and 7 bases from J; bases unmatched to any gene: 8. The CDR3 DNA follows: TGCGCCAGCAGCCACCCGGGACTAGCGGGAGAAAAGAATGAGCAGTTCTTC. This codes for CASSHPGLAGEKNEQFF.

This clonotype was picked up many times. The chain carries TRBV20-1 and TRBJ2-1, with TRBD2 identical over 9 bases. With V trimmed by 0 bases and J by 8 bases, 8 bases remained unmatched. The CDR3 has 15 amino acids. Germline CDR1 and CDR2: DFQATT and SNEGSKA (reference sequence). The CDR3 region has the DNA TGCAGTGCTAGAGATAGCGGGGGCCGGGGGGATGAGCAGTTCTTC. Encoded protein: CSARDSGGRGDEQFF.

This clonotype was counted many times. This chain joins TRBV7-3 and TRBJ1-1; perhaps TRBD1 as D (5 bases). Germline loops: CDR1 SGHTA, CDR2 FQGTGA. Between the trimmed V and J ends, which lost 5 bases and 5 bases, there was a span of 12 bases. The CDR3 runs to 13 residues. This CDR3 reads CASSRYQGTEAFF. The CDR3 DNA reads TGTGCCAGCAGCCGGTACCAGGGTACTGAAGCTTTCTTT.

This clonotype has only one observation. This chain joins TRBV12-3 or TRBV12-4 and TRBJ2-7; 11 nucleotides align to TRBD2. This CDR3 is 18 amino acids long. V was pared by 6 bases and J by 4 bases, with 17 bases of the junction left unmatched. CDR3 nucleotides: TGTGCCAGCAGCCCGGGACTAGCGGCAGTAAGAAGGAGTTACGAGCAGTACTTC. This sequence encodes CASSPGLAAVRRSYEQYF.

The rearrangement joins TRBV11-3 to TRBJ2-3, with 7 bases that match TRBD2. Losses at the gene ends were 0 bases for V and 0 bases for J; bases not matched to a gene: 6. CDR3 length: 17 residues. The germline V gene has CDR1 SGHNT and CDR2 YENEEA. The CDR3 here is CASSLDTSVTSTDTQYF. The CDR3 DNA sequence: TGTGCCAGCAGCTTAGATACTAGCGTTACTAGCACAGATACGCAGTATTTT.

The table lists this clonotype with many counts. The chain employs TRBV28 and TRBJ2-1, with 11 bases matching TRBD2. V gave up 8 bases and J gave up 4 bases; unmatched junction bases: 13. This CDR3 contains 17 residues. The germline gives CDR1 MDHEN, CDR2 SYDVKM. The CDR3: CASGMSSGRARYNEQFF. The CDR3 coding sequence is TGTGCCAGCGGCATGAGTAGCGGGAGGGCCCGATACAATGAGCAGTTCTTC.

This clonotype has at least ten counts. This rearrangement joins TRBV20-1 to TRBJ2-7, with 9 bases aligning to TRBD2. The germline V gene has CDR1 DFQATT and CDR2 SNEGSKA (reference sequence). The CDR3 is 16 amino acids. V dropped 1 base and J dropped 3; count of bases not matched to a gene: 10. In nucleotides, the CDR3 is TGCAGTGCTAGAGGGGGAGCGGGAGGTGGCTACTACGAGCAGTACTTC. Amino acids: CSARGGAGGGYYEQYF.

At least ten counts were recorded for this clonotype. This chain links TRBV12-3 or TRBV12-4 with TRBJ1-1; D is undetermined. Deletions cut 6 bases from V and 6 bases from J, with 17 bases between. The CDR3 contains 14 residues. The CDR3 spells CASSHTSIGAEAFF. The CDR3 coding sequence is TGTGCCAGCAGCCACACTAGTATTGGCGCTGAAGCTTTCTTT.

This clonotype showed up many times. The chain recombines TRBV11-2 with TRBJ2-3, with a possible D match to TRBD2 (6 bases). This CDR3 has 16 residues. Germline V gene sequence: CDR1 SGHAT, CDR2 FQNNGV. V shed 5 bases and J shed 0 bases, with 15 bases lying between them. The CDR3 reads CASSLGDWLSTDTQYF. The CDR3 nucleotides read TGTGCCAGCAGCCTAGGGGACTGGCTTAGCACAGATACGCAGTATTTT.

This clonotype was counted many times. The chain joins TRBV6-1 to TRBJ2-5; perhaps D is TRBD1 or TRBD2 (5 bases each). This CDR3 spans 13 amino acids. V was pared by 5 bases and J by 5 bases, with 12 bases between. In germline, CDR1 is MNHNS, CDR2 SASEGT. The chain's CDR3 is CASSPPGTETQYF. In DNA, the CDR3 is TGTGCCAGCAGTCCCCCAGGGACGGAGACCCAGTACTTC.

This clonotype was picked up a small number of times. This sequence may be a read error, since a much larger clone differs from it by one base. J is TRBJ1-1 and V is TRBV6-2 or TRBV6-3, with TRBD1 matching over 12 bases. There are 15 residues in the CDR3. Germline V CDR1 and CDR2: MNHEY, SVGEGT. In nucleotides, the CDR3 is TGTGCCAGCACCCTAACCGGGACAGGGGGCACTGAAGCTTCCTTT. This translates into CASTLTGTGGTEASF.

This clonotype was counted only a few times. J is TRBJ1-1 and V is TRBV29-1; D is perhaps TRBD1 (6 bases). Germline V gene lookup returns CDR1 SQVTM and CDR2 ANQGSEA. This CDR3 spans 15 amino acids. Trimming took off 5 bases at V and 0 bases at J, with 16 bases between the two ends. The DNA for the CDR3 is TGCAGCGTTCACGGGGGCCAGGACCTGAACACTGAAGCTTTCTTT. It is translated as CSVHGGQDLNTEAFF.

This clonotype occurred once. The genes are TRBV19 and TRBJ1-2, with a weak D call TRBD1 (6 bases). V dropped 6 bases and J dropped 7 bases, with 18 bases sitting between them. This CDR3 has 14 amino acids. The germline gives CDR1 LNHDA, CDR2 SQIVND (reference sequence). In DNA, the CDR3 is TGTGCCAGTAGCCCTAATACAGGGATGGGTGGCTACACCTTC. Translation: CASSPNTGMGGYTF.

This clonotype was recorded at least ten times. This chain connects TRBV7-2 to TRBJ2-1, with TRBD2 identical over 10 bases. CDR1 is SGHTA, CDR2 FQGNSA, per germline. This CDR3 is built from 15 residues. V shed 6 bases and J 3 bases; nucleotides not matched to a gene: 5. CDR3 residues: CASRFASGGYNEQFF. CDR3 DNA sequence: TGTGCCAGCAGGTTCGCTAGCGGGGGCTACAATGAGCAGTTCTTC.

This chain connects TRBV12-3 or TRBV12-4 to TRBJ2-7; 9 bases are shared with TRBD2. This CDR3 region has 13 residues. V lost 3 bases, J lost 12 bases, and 9 bases stayed unmatched. This chain's CDR3 is CASSLGSGSGLYF. The CDR3 DNA follows: TGTGCCAGCAGTTTGGGTAGCGGGAGTGGTCTGTACTTC.